The clone carrying this T cell receptor beta chain was seen a few times. What it binds is not known. One entry per CDR3 protein, called by TCRdb with MiXCR from the reads. This sample yields around 430,000 distinct CDR3 sequences, of which about 42% are seen a single time; just under 45% belongs to the top ten. The data belong to a study of T cell repertoires in cytomegalovirus infection. Study-level background: Selection of CMV epitopes for the study included recently identified HLA-C-restricted and well-studied HLA-B-restricted ones. Indicated by public TCR beta signatures were CMV infection and matching HLA type. Findings of the study overall: The response measured ex vivo was dominated by TCR beta clonotypes (HLA-C-restricted and CMV-specific). Using cumulative public TCR beta family frequency, the authors identified those who carried CMV together with the relevant HLA.

This CDR3 has 12 residues. In germline, CDR1 is SGHTA, CDR2 FQGNSA. The V end was cut by 5 bases, the J end by 7 bases, with 9 bases between. This TCR came from a human donor in good health (CMV status not recorded). Some clones in this sample may be carry-over from other donors' samples. This chain uses TRBV7-2 with TRBJ2-1; D is ambiguous. Specimen: cultured PBMCs, collected from culture after CMV antigen stimulation. As DNA, the CDR3 is TGTGCCAGCAGCAAACTCGTAAATGAGCAGTTCTTC. Amino acids: CASSKLVNEQFF.